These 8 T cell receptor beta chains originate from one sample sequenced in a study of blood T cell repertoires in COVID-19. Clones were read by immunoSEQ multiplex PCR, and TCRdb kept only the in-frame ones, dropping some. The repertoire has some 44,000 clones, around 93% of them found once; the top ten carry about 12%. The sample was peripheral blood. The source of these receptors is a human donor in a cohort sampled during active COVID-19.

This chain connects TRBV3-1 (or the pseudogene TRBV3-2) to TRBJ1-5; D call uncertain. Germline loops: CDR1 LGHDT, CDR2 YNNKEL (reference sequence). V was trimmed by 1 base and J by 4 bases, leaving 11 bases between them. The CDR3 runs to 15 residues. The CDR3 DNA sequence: TGTGCCAGCAGCCAAGGGGCGGGGAAGAATCAGCCCCAGCATTTT. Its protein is CASSQGAGKNQPQHF.

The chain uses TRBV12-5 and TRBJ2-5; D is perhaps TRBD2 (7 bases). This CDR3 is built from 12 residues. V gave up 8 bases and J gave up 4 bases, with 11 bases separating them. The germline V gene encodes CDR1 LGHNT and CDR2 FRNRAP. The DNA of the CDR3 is TGTGCTAGTCGGGGGGCAGGAGAGACCCAGTACTTC. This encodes CASRGAGETQYF. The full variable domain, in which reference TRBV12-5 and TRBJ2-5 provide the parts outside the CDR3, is DARVTQTPRHKVTEMGQEVTMRCQPILGHNTVFWYRQTMMQGLELLAYFRNRAPLDDSGMPKDRFSAEMPDATLATLKIQPSEPRDSAVYFCASRGAGETQYFGPGTRLLVL.

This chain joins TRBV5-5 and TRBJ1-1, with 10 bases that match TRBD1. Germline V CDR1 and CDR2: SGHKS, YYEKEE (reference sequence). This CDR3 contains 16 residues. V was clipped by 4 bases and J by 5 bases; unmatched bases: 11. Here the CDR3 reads CASSLTPGQGGTEAFF. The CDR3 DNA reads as TGTGCCAGCAGCCTGACTCCTGGACAGGGGGGAACTGAAGCTTTCTTT.

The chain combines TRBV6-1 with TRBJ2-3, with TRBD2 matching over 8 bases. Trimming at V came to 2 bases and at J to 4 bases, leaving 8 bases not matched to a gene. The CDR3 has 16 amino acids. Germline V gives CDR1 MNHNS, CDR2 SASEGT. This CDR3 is CASSESGGARADTQYF. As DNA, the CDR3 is TGTGCCAGCAGTGAATCCGGGGGGGCCCGCGCAGATACGCAGTATTTT.

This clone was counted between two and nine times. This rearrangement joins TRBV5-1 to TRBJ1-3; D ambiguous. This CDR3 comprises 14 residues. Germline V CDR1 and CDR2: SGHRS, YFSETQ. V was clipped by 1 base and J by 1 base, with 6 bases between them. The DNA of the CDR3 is TGCGCCAGCAGCTTGACTGCATCTGGAAACACCATATATTTT. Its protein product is CASSLTASGNTIYF.

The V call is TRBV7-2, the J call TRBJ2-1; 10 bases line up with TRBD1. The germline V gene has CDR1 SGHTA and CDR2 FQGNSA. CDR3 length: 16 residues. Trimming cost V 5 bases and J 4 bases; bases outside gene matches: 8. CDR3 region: CASSTIPGQGYNEQFF. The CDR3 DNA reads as TGTGCCAGCAGCACAATTCCGGGACAGGGGTACAATGAGCAGTTCTTC.

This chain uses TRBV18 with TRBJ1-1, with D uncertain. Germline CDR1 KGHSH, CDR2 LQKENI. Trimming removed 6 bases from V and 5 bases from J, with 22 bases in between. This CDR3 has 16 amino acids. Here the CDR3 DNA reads TGTGCCAGCTCCCAGCGGGGATTGGGAGGGTCGACTGAAGCTTTCTTT. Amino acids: CASSQRGLGGSTEAFF.

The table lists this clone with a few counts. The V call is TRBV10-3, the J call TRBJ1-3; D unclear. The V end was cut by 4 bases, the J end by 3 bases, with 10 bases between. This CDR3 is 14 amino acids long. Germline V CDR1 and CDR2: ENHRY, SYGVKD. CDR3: CAISVSGIGNTIYF. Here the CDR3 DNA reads TGTGCCATCAGTGTGAGCGGAATTGGAAACACCATATATTTT.